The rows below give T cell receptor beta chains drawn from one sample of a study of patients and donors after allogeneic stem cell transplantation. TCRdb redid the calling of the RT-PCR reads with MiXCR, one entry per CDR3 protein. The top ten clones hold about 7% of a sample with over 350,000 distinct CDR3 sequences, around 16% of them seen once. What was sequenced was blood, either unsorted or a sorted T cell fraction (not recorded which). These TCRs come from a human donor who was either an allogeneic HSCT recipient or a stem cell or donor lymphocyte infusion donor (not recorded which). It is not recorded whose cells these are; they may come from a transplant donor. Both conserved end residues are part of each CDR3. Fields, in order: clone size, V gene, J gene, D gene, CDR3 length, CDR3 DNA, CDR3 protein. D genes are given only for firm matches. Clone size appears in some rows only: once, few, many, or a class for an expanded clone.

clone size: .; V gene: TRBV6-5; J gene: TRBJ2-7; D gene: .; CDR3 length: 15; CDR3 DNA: TGTGCCAGCAGTTACTCGCCAGGTATAACCTACGAGCAGTACTTC; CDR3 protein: CASSYSPGITYEQYF
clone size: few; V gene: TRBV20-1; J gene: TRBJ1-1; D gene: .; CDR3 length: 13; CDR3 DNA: TGCAGTGCTAGAGAGACAGCTAACACTGAAGCTTTCTTT; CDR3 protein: CSARETANTEAFF
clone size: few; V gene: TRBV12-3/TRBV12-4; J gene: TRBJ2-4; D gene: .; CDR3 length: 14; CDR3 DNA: TGTGCCAGCAGCCTCACAACAGCCAAAAACATTCAGTACTTC; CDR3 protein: CASSLTTAKNIQYF
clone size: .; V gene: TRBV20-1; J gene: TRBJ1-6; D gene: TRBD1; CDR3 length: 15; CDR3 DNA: TGCAGTGCTAGGGCAAGACAGGGGGCGAATTCACCCCTCCACTTT; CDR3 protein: CSARARQGANSPLHF
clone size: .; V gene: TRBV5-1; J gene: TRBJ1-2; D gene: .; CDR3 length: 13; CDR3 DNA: TGCGCCAGCAGCTCCTGGACAGCCAATGGCTACACCTTC; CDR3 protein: CASSSWTANGYTF
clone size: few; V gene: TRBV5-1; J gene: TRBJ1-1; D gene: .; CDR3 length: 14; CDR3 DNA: TGCGCCAGCAGCCTGAGTGGGGGGCTGTTTGAAGCTTTCTTT; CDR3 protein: CASSLSGGLFEAFF
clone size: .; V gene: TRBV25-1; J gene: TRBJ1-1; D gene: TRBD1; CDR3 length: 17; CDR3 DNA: TGTGCCAGCAGTCTACGGGACAGGGGGCTCCCTTACACTGAAGCTTTCTTT; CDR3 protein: CASSLRDRGLPYTEAFF
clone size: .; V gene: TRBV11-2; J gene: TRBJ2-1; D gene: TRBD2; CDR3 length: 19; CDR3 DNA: TGTGCCAGCAGCGCCCGCTGGACTAGTATGGTCTCCGTCTACAATGAGCAGTTCTTC; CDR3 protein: CASSARWTSMVSVYNEQFF
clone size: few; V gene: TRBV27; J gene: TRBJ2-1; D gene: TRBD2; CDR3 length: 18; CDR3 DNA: TGTGCCAGCAGGTTACTAGCGGGAGGTAAAAAGCCATACAATGAGCAGTTCTTC; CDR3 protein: CASRLLAGGKKPYNEQFF
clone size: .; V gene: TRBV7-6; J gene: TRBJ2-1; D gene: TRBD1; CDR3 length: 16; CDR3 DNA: TGTGCCAGCAGCTTAGGTGGCAGGGGGACCTACAATGAGCAGTTCTTC; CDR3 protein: CASSLGGRGTYNEQFF
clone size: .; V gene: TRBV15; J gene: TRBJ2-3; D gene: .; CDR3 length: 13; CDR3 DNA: TGTGCCACAGGGGCGAAGAACACAGATACGCAGTATTTT; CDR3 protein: CATGAKNTDTQYF
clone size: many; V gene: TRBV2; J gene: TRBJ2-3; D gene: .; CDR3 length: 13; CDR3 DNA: TGTGCCAGCAGTGAAGGCCGTTCCTATACGCAGTATTTT; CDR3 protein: CASSEGRSYTQYF
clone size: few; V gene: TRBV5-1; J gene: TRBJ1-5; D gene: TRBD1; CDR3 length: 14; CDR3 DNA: TGCGCCAGCAGACCGGACAGGGGGGATCAGCCCCAGCATTTT; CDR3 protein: CASRPDRGDQPQHF
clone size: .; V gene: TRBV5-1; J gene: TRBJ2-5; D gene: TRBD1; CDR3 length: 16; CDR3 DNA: TGCGCCAGCAGCTCCACGGAAGGGGGCGCAAGGGAGACCCAGTACTTC; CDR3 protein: CASSSTEGGARETQYF
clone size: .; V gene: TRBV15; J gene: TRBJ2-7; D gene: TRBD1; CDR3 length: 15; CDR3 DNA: TGTGCCACCAGCGGGACAGGGGGGTGGCCCTACGAGCAGTACTTC; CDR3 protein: CATSGTGGWPYEQYF
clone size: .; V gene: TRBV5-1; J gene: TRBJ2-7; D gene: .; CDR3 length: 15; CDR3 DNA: TGCGCCAGCAGCCCCACGGGCCTAGGTACCTACGAGCAGTACTTC; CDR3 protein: CASSPTGLGTYEQYF
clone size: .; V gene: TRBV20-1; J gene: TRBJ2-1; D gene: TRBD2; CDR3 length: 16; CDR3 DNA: TGCAGTGCTCCAAGAGGGGCGGGAGTGTCCTACAATGAGCAGTTCTTC; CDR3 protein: CSAPRGAGVSYNEQFF
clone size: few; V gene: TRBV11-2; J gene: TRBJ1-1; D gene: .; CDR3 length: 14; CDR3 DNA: TGTGCCAGCAGCTTATACCGCTGTGGGAGGCGTAGTAGATTT; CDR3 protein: CASSLYRCGRRSRF
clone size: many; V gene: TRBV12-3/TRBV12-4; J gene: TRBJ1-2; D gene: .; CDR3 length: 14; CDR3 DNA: TGTGCCAGCAGAGGACAGCTTCTTAACTATGGCTACACCTTC; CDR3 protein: CASRGQLLNYGYTF
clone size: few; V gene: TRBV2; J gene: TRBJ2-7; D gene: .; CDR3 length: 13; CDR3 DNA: TGTGCCACCCAACAGGACCTTCCCTACGAGCAGTACTTC; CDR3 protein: CATQQDLPYEQYF
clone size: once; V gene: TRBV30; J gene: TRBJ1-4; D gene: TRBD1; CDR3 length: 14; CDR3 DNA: TGTGCCTGGAACCCGGGACAGGGCCGTGAAAAACTGTTTTTT; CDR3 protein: CAWNPGQGREKLFF
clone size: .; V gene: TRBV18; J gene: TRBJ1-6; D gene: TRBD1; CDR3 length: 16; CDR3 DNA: TGTGCCAGCTCACCACTGGGACAGGGGGATGATTCACCCCTCCACTTT; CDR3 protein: CASSPLGQGDDSPLHF
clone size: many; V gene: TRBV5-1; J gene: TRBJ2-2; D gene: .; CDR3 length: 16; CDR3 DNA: TGCGCCAGCAGCTTAACCGGGACTTTAAACACCGGGGAGCTGTTTTTT; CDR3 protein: CASSLTGTLNTGELFF
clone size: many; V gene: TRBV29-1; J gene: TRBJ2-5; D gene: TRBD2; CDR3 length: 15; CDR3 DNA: TGCAGCGTTGATGGGGCAGGGAGGGGTTCAGAGACCCAGTACTTC; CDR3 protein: CSVDGAGRGSETQYF
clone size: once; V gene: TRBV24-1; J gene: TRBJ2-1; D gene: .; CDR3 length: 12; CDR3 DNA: TGTGCCACCAGTGACAGGGTGGGTGAGCAGTTCTTC; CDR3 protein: CATSDRVGEQFF
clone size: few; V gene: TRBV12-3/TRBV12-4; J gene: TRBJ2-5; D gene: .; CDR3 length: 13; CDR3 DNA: TGTGCCAGCAGTTTGGGGGGAATAGGGACCCAGTACTTC; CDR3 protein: CASSLGGIGTQYF